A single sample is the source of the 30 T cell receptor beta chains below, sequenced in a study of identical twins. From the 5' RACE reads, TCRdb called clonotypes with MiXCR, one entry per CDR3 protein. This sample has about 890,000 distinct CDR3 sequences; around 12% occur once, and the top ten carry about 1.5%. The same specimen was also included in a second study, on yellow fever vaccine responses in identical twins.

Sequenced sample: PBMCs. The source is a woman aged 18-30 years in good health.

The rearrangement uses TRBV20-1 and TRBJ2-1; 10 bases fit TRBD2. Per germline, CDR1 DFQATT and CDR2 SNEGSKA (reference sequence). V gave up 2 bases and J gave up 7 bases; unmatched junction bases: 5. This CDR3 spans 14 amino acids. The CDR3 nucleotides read TGCAGTGCTAGACCTAGCGGGAGCGGTAATGAGCAGTTCTTC. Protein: CSARPSGSGNEQFF.

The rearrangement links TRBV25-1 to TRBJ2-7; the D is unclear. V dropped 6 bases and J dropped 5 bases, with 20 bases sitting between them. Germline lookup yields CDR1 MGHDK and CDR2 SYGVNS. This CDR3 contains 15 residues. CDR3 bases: TGTGCCAGCAGGGGTCGATTCTCGATAGGCGACGAGCAGTACTTC. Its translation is CASRGRFSIGDEQYF.

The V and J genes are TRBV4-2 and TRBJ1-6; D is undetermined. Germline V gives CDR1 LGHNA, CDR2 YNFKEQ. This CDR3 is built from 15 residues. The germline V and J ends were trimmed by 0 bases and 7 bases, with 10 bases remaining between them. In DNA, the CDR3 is TGTGCCAGCAGCCAAGATTACGGGAAGAATTCACCCCTCCACTTT. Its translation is CASSQDYGKNSPLHF.

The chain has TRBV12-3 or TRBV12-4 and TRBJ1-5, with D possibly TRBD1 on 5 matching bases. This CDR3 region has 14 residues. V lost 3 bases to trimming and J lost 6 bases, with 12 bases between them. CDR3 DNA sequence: TGTGCCAGCAGTTTCCAGGGTGGGGCTCAGCCCCAGCATTTT. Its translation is CASSFQGGAQPQHF.

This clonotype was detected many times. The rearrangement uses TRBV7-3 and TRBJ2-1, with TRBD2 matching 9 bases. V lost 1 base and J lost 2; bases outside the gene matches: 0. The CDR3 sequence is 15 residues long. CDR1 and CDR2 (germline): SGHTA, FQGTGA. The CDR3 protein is CASSLSGRAYNEQFF. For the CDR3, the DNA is TGTGCCAGCAGCTTAAGCGGGAGGGCCTACAATGAGCAGTTCTTC. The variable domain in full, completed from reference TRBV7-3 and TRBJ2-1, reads GAGVSQTPSNKVTEKGKYVELRCDPISGHTALYWYRQSLGQGPEFLIYFQGTGAADDSGLPNDRFFAVRPEGSVSTLKIQRTERGDSAVYLCASSLSGRAYNEQFFGPGTRLTVL.

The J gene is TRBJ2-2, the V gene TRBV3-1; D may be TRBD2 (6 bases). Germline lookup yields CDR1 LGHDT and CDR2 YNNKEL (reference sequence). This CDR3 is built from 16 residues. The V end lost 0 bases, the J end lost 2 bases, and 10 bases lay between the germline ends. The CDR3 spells CASSQDGRGNTGELFF. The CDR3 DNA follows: TGTGCCAGCAGCCAAGATGGGCGGGGCAACACCGGGGAGCTGTTTTTT.

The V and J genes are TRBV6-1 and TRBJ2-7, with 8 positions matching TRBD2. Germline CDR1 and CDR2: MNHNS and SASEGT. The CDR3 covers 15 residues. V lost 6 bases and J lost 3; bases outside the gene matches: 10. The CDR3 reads CASRKDGSGSYEQYF. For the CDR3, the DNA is TGTGCCAGCAGAAAAGACGGGAGCGGGAGCTACGAGCAGTACTTC.

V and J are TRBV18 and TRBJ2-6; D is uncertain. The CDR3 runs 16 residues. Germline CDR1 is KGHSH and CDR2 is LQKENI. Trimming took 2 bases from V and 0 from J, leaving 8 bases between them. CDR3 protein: CASSPEQTSGANVLTF. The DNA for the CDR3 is TGTGCCAGCTCACCAGAACAGACCTCTGGGGCCAACGTCCTGACTTTC. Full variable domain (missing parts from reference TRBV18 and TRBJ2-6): NAGVMQNPRHLVRRRGQEARLRCSPMKGHSHVYWYRQLPEEGLKFMVYLQKENIIDESGMPKERFSAEFPKEGPSILRIQQVVRGDSAAYFCASSPEQTSGANVLTFGAGSRLTVL.

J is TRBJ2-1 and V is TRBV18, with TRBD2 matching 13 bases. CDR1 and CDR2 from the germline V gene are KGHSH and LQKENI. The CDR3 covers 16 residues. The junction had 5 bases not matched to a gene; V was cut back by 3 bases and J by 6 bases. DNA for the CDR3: TGTGCCAGCTCACCTACTAGCGGGGGGGCCCTCAATGAGCAGTTCTTC. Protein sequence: CASSPTSGGALNEQFF. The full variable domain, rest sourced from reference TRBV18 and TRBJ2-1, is NAGVMQNPRHLVRRRGQEARLRCSPMKGHSHVYWYRQLPEEGLKFMVYLQKENIIDESGMPKERFSAEFPKEGPSILRIQQVVRGDSAAYFCASSPTSGGALNEQFFGPGTRLTVL.

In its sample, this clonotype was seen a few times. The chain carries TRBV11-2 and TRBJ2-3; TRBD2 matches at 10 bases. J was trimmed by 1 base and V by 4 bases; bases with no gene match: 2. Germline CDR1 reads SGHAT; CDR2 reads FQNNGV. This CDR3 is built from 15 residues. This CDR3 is CASSWLAGGTDTQYF. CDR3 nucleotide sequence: TGTGCCAGCAGCTGGCTAGCGGGGGGCACAGATACGCAGTATTTT.

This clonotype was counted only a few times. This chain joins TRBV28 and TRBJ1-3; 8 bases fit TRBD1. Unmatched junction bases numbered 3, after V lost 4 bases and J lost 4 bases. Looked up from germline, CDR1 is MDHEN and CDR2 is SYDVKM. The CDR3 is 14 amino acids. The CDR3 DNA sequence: TGTGCCAGCAGTTGGACAGGGAAAGGAAACACCATATATTTT. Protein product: CASSWTGKGNTIYF.

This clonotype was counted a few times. DNA for the CDR3: TGTGCCAGCACCCGGACAGCCTCGAACACCGGGGAGCTGTTTTTT. It specifies CASTRTASNTGELFF. V and J are TRBV12-3 or TRBV12-4 and TRBJ2-2; tentatively, D is TRBD1 (6 bases). The V end was cut by 7 bases, the J end by 0 bases, with 12 bases between. The CDR3 consists of 15 residues.

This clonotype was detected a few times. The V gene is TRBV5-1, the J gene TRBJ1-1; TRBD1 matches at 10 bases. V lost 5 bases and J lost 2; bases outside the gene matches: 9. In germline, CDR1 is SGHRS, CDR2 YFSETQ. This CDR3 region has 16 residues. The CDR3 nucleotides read TGCGCCAGCAGGCGGACAGGGGGGCACTCAAACACTGAAGCTTTCTTT. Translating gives CASRRTGGHSNTEAFF.

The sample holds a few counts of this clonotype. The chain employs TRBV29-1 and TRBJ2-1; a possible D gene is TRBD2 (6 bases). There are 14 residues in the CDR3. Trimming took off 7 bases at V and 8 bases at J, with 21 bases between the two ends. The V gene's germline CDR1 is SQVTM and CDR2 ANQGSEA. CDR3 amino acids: CSAGKGLASDEQFF. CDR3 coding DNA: TGCAGCGCCGGAAAGGGCCTAGCGTCTGATGAGCAGTTCTTC.

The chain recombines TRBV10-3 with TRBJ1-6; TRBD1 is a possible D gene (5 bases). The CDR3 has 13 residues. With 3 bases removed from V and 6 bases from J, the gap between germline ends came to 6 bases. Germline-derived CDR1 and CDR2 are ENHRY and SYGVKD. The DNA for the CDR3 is TGTGCCATCAGTGATCAGGGTAATTCACCCCTCCACTTT. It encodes CAISDQGNSPLHF.

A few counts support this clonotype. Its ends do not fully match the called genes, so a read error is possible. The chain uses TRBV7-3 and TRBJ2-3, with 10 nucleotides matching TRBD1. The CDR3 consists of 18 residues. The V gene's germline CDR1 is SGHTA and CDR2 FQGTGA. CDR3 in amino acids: CASSLTYRVDRGADTQYF. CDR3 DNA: TGTGCCAGCAGCCTAACGTACCGCGTGGACAGGGGGGCAGATACGCAGTATTTT.

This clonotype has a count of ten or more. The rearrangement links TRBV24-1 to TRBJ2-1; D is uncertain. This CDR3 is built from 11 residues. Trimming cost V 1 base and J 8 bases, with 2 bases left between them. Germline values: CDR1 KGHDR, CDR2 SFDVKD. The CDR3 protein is CATSDFYEQFF. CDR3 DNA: TGTGCCACCAGTGATTTTTATGAGCAGTTCTTC.

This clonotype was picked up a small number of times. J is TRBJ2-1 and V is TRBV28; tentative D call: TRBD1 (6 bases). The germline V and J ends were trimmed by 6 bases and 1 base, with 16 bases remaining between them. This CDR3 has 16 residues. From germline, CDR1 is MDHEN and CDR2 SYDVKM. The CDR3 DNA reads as TGTGCCAGCAGGCCGAGGGGGACAAAGTCCTACAATGAGCAGTTCTTC. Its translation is CASRPRGTKSYNEQFF.

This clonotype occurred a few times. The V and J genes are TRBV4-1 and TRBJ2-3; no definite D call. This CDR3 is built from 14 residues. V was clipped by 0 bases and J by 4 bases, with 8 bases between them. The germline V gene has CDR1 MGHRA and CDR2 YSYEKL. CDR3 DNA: TGCGCCAGCAGCCAAGAAGGGATAGCAGATACGCAGTATTTT. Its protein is CASSQEGIADTQYF.

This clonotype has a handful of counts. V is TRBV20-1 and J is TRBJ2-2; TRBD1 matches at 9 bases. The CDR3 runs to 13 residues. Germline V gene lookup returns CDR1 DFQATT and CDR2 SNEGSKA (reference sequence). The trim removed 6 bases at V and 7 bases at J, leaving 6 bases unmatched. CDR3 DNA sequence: TGCAGTGCCGGGACAGGGTATGGCGGGGAGCTGTTTTTT. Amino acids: CSAGTGYGGELFF.

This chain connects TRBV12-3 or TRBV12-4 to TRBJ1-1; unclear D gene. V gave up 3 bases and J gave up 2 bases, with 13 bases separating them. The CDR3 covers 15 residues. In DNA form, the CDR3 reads TGTGCCAGCAGTTTTGCGGGCAGACAAAACACTGAAGCTTTCTTT. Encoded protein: CASSFAGRQNTEAFF.

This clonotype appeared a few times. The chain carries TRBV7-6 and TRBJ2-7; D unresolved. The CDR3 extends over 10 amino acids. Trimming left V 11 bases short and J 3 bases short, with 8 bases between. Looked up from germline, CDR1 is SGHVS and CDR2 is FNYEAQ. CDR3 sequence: CAWPFYEQYV. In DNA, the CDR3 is TGTGCCTGGCCATTCTACGAGCAGTACGTC.

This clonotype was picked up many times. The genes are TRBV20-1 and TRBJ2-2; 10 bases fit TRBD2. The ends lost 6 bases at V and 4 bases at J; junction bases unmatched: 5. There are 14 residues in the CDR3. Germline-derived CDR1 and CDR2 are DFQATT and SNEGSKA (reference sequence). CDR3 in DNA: TGCAGTGCCGTAGCGGGAGGTAGCACCGGGGAGCTGTTTTTT. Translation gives CSAVAGGSTGELFF.

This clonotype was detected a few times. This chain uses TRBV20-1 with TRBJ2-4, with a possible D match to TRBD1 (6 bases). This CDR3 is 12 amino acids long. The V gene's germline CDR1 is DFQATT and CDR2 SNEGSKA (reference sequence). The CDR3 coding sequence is TGCAGCGTGGGACAACCCAAAAACATTCAGTACTTC. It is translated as CSVGQPKNIQYF.

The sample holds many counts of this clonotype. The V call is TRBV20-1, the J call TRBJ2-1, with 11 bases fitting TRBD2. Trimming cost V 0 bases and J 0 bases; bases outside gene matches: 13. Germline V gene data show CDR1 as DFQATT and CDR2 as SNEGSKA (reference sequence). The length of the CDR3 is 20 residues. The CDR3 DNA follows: TGCAGTGCTAGAGACGCCGGGACTAGCGGTCAAAGGAGCTCCTACAATGAGCAGTTCTTC. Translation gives CSARDAGTSGQRSSYNEQFF.

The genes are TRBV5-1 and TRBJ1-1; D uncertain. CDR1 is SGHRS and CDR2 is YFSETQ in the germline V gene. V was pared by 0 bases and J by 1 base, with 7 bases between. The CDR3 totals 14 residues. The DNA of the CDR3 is TGCGCCAGCAGCTTGGCCTACCAGAACACTGAAGCTTTCTTT. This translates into CASSLAYQNTEAFF.

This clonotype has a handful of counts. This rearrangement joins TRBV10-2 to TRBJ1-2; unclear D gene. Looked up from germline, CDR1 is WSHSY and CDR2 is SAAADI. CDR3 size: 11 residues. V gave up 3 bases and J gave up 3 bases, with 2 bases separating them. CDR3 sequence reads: CASSDDYGYTF. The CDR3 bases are TGCGCCAGCAGTGACGACTATGGCTACACCTTC.

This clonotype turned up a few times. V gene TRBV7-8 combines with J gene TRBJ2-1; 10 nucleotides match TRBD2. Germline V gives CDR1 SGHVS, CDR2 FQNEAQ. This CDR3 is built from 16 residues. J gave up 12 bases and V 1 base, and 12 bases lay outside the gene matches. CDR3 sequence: CASSLGLSSGGLWQFF. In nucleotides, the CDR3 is TGTGCCAGCAGCTTAGGGCTCTCTAGCGGGGGTCTCTGGCAGTTCTTC.

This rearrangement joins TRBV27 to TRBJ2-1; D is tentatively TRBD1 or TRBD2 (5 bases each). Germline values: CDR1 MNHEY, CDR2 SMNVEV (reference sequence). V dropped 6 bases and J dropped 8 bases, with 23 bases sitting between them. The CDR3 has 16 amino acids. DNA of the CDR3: TGTGCCAGCAGCAAATTGTTTGGGGGAGCAATCTATGAGCAGTTCTTC. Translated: CASSKLFGGAIYEQFF.

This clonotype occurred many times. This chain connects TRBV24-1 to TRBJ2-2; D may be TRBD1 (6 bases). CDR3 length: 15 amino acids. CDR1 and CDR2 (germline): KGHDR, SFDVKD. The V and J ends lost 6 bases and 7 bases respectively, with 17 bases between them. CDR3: CATSRPGAEIGELFF. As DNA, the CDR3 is TGTGCCACCAGTCGGCCAGGGGCTGAGATCGGGGAGCTGTTTTTT.